The next 14 T cell receptor beta chains were all read from a single sample in a study of cytomegalovirus exposure and HLA in healthy donors (dated by TCRdb to about 2017). Receptors were amplified or captured by the immunoSEQ multiplex PCR assay. The multiplex PCR relied on a mix of 60 forward primers for TCR Vbeta segments and 13 reverse primers for TCR Jbeta segments. TCRdb re-hosts the immuneACCESS table, in-frame sequences only. Its copies lack some clones; in the studies checked, an unresolved V gene accounts for under half of them, and the cause for the rest is not known. The sample table shows roughly 150,000 clones, and approximately 80% are seen once. More than 1% of the sample is in the top ten clones. The sequenced material came from PBMCs. These receptors originate from a boy younger than 10 in good health and CMV-seronegative.

This clone showed up just a few times. This chain links TRBV4-1 with TRBJ1-1; D is perhaps TRBD1 (6 bases). Trimming pared 4 bases from V and 6 bases from J, leaving 18 bases between. The CDR3 covers 15 residues. From germline, CDR1 is MGHRA and CDR2 YSYEKL. As DNA, the CDR3 is TGCGCCAGCAGCCGAACCCCCTTACAGGGCGCTGAAGCTTTCTTT. It is translated as CASSRTPLQGAEAFF.

V is TRBV5-6 and J is TRBJ1-1; D gene unclear. V lost 0 bases and J 5 bases, leaving 11 bases between the germline ends. Germline CDR1 is SGHDT and CDR2 is YYEEEE. The CDR3 loop spans 14 amino acids. The CDR3 DNA follows: TGTGCCAGCAGCTTGGGTGAGGGTAGGACTGAAGCTTTCTTT. Its protein is CASSLGEGRTEAFF.

This chain joins TRBV14 and TRBJ1-2, with a tentative D call TRBD1 (5 bases). Between the trimmed V and J ends, which lost 1 base and 1 base, there was a span of 10 bases. Germline CDR1 SGHDN, CDR2 FVKESK. The CDR3 runs to 15 residues. The CDR3 DNA follows: TGTGCCAGCAGCCAAGGGGCAGGGATTAACTATGGCTACACCTTC. Protein product: CASSQGAGINYGYTF.

V gene TRBV5-4 combines with J gene TRBJ2-3; 9 nucleotides align to TRBD2. Germline V lookup: CDR1 SGHNT, CDR2 YYREEE (reference sequence). Trimming took 0 bases from V and 1 from J; bases not matched to a gene: 6. This CDR3 has 17 residues. The CDR3: CASSLARREGRTDTQYF. CDR3 nucleotide sequence: TGTGCCAGCAGCTTGGCCAGGCGGGAGGGCCGCACAGATACGCAGTATTTT.

This rearrangement joins TRBV7-2 to TRBJ1-6; possible D gene TRBD1, 6 bases. Between the trimmed V and J ends, which lost 1 base and 10 bases, there was a span of 11 bases. The CDR3 has 14 residues. Germline-derived CDR1 and CDR2 are SGHTA and FQGNSA. This CDR3 is CASSLEGGGSPLHF. The CDR3 nucleotides are TGTGCCAGCAGCTTAGAAGGGGGTGGCTCACCCCTCCACTTT.

The chain couples TRBV30 to TRBJ2-3, with 7 nucleotides matching TRBD2. With V trimmed by 2 bases and J by 0 bases, 2 bases remained unmatched. The CDR3 has 14 amino acids. CDR1 and CDR2 (germline): GTSNPN, SVGIG (reference sequence). The DNA of the CDR3 is TGTGCCTGGAGTCGCGGGGGTAGCACAGATACGCAGTATTTT. Amino acids: CAWSRGGSTDTQYF.

Only one count was recorded for this clone. The gene calls are TRBV12-5 and TRBJ2-2, with 7 bases lining up with TRBD1. Germline assignment: CDR1 LGHNT and CDR2 FRNRAP. The CDR3 totals 13 residues. The ends lost 6 bases at V and 7 bases at J; junction bases unmatched: 5. The CDR3 nucleotides are TGTGCTAGTGGACCTCAGGGGGTCGGGGAGCTGTTTTTT. It codes for CASGPQGVGELFF.

V is TRBV7-2 and J is TRBJ2-3, with 11 bases lining up with TRBD2. CDR1 and CDR2 from the germline V gene are SGHTA and FQGNSA. With V trimmed by 1 base and J by 4 bases, 10 bases remained unmatched. The CDR3 is made up of 18 amino acids. The CDR3 region is CASSLGGPSGRRADTQYF. The CDR3 bases are TGTGCCAGCAGCTTAGGGGGCCCTAGCGGGAGGAGAGCAGATACGCAGTATTTT.

The rearrangement links TRBV6-6 to TRBJ2-1; D not certain. Germline assignment: CDR1 MNHNY and CDR2 SVGAGI (reference sequence). CDR3 length: 13 amino acids. V lost 2 bases to trimming and J lost 5 bases, with 7 bases between them. The CDR3 sequence: CASSYRENNEQFF. Written as DNA, the CDR3 is TGTGCCAGCAGTTACCGAGAAAACAATGAGCAGTTCTTC.

Only a few counts were recorded for this clone. The genes are TRBV29-1 and TRBJ1-1; no firm D call. Germline lookup yields CDR1 SQVTM and CDR2 ANQGSEA. The CDR3 runs to 12 residues. Trimming stripped 6 bases from V and 4 bases from J, with 12 bases between. The CDR3 DNA is TGCAGCGTCCACGGCACAGTCACTGAAGCTTTCTTT. Protein product: CSVHGTVTEAFF.

The chain has TRBV27 and TRBJ1-4, with D tentatively TRBD1 (5 bases). This CDR3 is 13 amino acids long. Per the germline V gene, CDR1 is MNHEY and CDR2 is SMNVEV (reference sequence). The V end was cut by 5 bases, the J end by 7 bases, with 11 bases between. The DNA of the CDR3 is TGTGCCAGCAGTCCCAAAAGGGGTGAAAAACTGTTTTTT. Amino acid sequence: CASSPKRGEKLFF.

Written as DNA, the CDR3 is TGTGCCAGCAGTCTCTGGGACAGTTCTTCGACCATACTGACCTTC. It codes for CASSLWDSSSTILTF. This rearrangement joins TRBV18 to TRBJ1-2; 7 positions match TRBD1. V lost 8 bases, J lost 14 bases, and 23 bases stayed unmatched. CDR3 size: 15 residues. Germline V gene lookup returns CDR1 KGHSH and CDR2 LQKENI.

J is TRBJ1-1 and V is TRBV19; 7 positions match TRBD1. The CDR3 has 16 residues. CDR1 and CDR2 (germline): LNHDA, SQIVND (reference sequence). V shed 5 bases, J shed 0 bases, and the junction held 9 bases outside the gene matches. CDR3 nucleotide sequence: TGTGCCAGTAGTGCGTCCGGGACAGCCATGAACACTGAAGCTTTCTTT. Its translation: CASSASGTAMNTEAFF.

The chain is built from TRBV5-1 and TRBJ2-7, with 9 bases aligning to TRBD2. Trimming removed 1 base from V and 2 bases from J; junction bases left unmatched: 10. The germline gives CDR1 SGHRS, CDR2 YFSETQ. The CDR3 is 17 amino acids. The CDR3 sequence is CASSLFGGRGGAYEQYF. The CDR3 DNA follows: TGCGCCAGCAGCTTGTTCGGCGGGAGGGGAGGGGCCTACGAGCAGTACTTC.